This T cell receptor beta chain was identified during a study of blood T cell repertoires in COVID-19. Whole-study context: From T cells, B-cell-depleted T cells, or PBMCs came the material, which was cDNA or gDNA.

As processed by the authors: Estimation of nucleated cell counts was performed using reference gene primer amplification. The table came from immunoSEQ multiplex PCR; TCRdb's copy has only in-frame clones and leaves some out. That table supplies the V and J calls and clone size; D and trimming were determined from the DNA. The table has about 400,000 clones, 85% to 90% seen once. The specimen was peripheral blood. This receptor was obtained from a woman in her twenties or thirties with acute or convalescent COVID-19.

The CDR3 is CASSQADVPGELFF. DNA of the CDR3: TGTGCCAGCAGCCAAGCCGATGTCCCCGGGGAGCTGTTTTTT. The V call is TRBV7-3, the J call TRBJ2-2; D unresolved. The V end lost 5 bases, the J end lost 6 bases, and 13 bases lay between the germline ends. The CDR3 is made up of 14 amino acids. Germline V lookup: CDR1 SGHTA, CDR2 FQGTGA.